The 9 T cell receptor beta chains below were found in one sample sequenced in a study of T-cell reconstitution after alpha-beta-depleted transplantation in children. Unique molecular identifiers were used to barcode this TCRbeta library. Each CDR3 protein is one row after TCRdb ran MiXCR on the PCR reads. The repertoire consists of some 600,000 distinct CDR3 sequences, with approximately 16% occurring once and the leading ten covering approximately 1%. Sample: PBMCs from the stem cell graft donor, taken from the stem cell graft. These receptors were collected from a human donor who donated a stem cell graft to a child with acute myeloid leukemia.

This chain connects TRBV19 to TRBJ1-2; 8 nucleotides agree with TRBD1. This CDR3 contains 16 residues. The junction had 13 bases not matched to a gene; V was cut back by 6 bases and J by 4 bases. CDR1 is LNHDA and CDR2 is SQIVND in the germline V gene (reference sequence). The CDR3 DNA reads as TGTGCCAGTAGGCCGGTATCGACAGGGGCACCCTATGGCTACACCTTC. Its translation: CASRPVSTGAPYGYTF.

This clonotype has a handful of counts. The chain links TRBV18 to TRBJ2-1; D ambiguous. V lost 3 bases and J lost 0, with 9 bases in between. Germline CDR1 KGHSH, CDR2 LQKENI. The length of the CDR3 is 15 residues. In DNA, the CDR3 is TGTGCCAGCTCACCTGTAGATAGCTCCTACAATGAGCAGTTCTTC. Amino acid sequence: CASSPVDSSYNEQFF.

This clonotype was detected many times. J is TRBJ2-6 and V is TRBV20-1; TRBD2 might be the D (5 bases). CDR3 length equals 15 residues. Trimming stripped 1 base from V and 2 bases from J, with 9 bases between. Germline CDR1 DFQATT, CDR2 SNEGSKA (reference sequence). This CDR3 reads CSARGLAPGANVLTF. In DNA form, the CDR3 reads TGCAGTGCTAGAGGGCTAGCCCCTGGGGCCAACGTCCTGACTTTC.

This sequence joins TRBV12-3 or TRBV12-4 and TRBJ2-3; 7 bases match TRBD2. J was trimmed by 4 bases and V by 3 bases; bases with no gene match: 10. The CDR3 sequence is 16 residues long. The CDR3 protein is CASSFFGGIYPDTQYF. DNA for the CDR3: TGTGCCAGCAGTTTTTTCGGGGGGATTTACCCAGATACGCAGTATTTT.

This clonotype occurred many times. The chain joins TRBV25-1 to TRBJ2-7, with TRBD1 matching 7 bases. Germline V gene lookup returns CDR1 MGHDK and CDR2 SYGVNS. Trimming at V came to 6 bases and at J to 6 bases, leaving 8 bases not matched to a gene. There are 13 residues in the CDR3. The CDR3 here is CASRLQGKGEQYF. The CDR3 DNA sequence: TGTGCCAGCAGACTACAGGGGAAGGGCGAGCAGTACTTC.

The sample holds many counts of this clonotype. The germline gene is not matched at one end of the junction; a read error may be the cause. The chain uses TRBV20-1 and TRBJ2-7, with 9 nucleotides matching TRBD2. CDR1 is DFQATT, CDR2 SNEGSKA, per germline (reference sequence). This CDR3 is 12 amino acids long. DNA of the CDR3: TGCAGTGCTAGAGGCGGGGGGGCGGCCTTTCACTTC. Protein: CSARGGGAAFHF.

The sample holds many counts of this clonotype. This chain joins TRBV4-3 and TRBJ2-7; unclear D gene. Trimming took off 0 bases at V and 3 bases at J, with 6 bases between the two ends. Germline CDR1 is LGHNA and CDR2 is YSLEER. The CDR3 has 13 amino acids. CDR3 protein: CASSQEQYYEQYF. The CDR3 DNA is TGCGCCAGCAGCCAAGAGCAGTACTACGAGCAGTACTTC.

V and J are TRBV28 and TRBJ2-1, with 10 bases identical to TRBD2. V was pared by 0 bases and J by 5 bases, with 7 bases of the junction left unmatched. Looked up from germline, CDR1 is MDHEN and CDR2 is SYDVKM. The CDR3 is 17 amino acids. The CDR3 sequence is CASSLWASGGENNEQFF. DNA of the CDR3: TGTGCCAGCAGTTTATGGGCTAGCGGGGGCGAAAACAATGAGCAGTTCTTC. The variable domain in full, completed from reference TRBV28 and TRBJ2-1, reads DVKVTQSSRYLVKRTGEKVFLECVQDMDHENMFWYRQDPGLGLRLIYFSYDVKMKEKGDIPEGYSVSREKKERFSLILESASTNQTSMYLCASSLWASGGENNEQFFGPGTRLTVL.

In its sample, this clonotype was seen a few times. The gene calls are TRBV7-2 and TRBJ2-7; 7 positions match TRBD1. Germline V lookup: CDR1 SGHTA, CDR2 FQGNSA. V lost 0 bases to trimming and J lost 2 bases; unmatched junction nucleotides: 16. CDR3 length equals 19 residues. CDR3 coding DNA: TGTGCCAGCAGCTTAGCCCTCTTCGGAACAGGGGTCACTACCTACGAGCAGTACTTC. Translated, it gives CASSLALFGTGVTTYEQYF.